These 9 T cell receptor beta chains were all obtained from the same sample, sequenced in a study of T cell changes during pregnancy in multiple sclerosis. The protocol was immunoSEQ multiplex PCR, while the TCRdb copy is restricted to in-frame clones and leaves out a portion. This table holds over 80,000 clones, roughly 95% found once. Sequences were derived from peripheral blood, sampled in the third trimester of pregnancy. The receptor set was obtained from a female donor in good health, enrolled as a control in a pregnancy study.

CDR3 DNA sequence: TGTGCCAGCAGCCCCCTGCGGGCGGGAGGTGGCATTCAGTACTTC. This gives the protein CASSPLRAGGGIQYF. The J gene is TRBJ2-4, the V gene TRBV27, with 8 nucleotides matching TRBD2. Germline lookup yields CDR1 MNHEY and CDR2 SMNVEV (reference sequence). J was trimmed by 9 bases and V by 6 bases; bases with no gene match: 13. This CDR3 has 15 amino acids.

This sequence joins TRBV9 and TRBJ2-1; D gene uncertain. The CDR3 is 16 amino acids. Germline CDR1 and CDR2: SGDLS and YYNGEE. V was trimmed by 0 bases and J by 9 bases, leaving 19 bases between them. This CDR3 reads CASSVGLLERSGEQFF. Here the CDR3 DNA reads TGTGCCAGCAGCGTAGGTCTGTTAGAGCGATCCGGTGAGCAGTTCTTC. Full variable domain (outside the CDR3, taken from reference TRBV9 and TRBJ2-1): DSGVTQTPKHLITATGQRVTLRCSPRSGDLSVYWYQQSLDQGLQFLIQYYNGEERAKGNILERFSAQQFPDLHSELNLSSLELGDSALYFCASSVGLLERSGEQFFGPGTRLTVL.

This clone was seen only a few times. The chain carries TRBV4-1 and TRBJ2-7, with 9 bases identical to TRBD2. V shed 2 bases and J 4 bases; nucleotides not matched to a gene: 6. CDR3 length: 15 amino acids. The germline V gene has CDR1 MGHRA and CDR2 YSYEKL. The CDR3 DNA reads as TGCGCCAGCAGCCAATTCCTAGCGGGATCTTACGAGCAGTACTTC. Its translation: CASSQFLAGSYEQYF.

This clone was recorded a few times. This chain joins TRBV5-1 and TRBJ1-2; 7 bases are a match to TRBD1. V shed 4 bases, J shed 10 bases, and the junction held 19 bases outside the gene matches. The CDR3 has 16 amino acids. Germline-derived CDR1 and CDR2 are SGHRS and YFSETQ. The CDR3 protein is CASSGGTDRVMSSYTF. DNA for the CDR3: TGCGCCAGCAGCGGGGGGACTGACAGGGTCATGTCGTCCTACACCTTC.

On this clone itself: This specimen includes other DNA sequences encoding the same CDR3. This rearrangement joins TRBV6-5 to TRBJ1-1, with D perhaps TRBD1 (5 bases). Germline V gene lookup returns CDR1 MNHEY and CDR2 SVGAGI. The CDR3 is 14 residues long. V was clipped by 2 bases and J by 4 bases, with 11 bases between them. CDR3 loop: CASSYQGGSTEAFF. Written as DNA, the CDR3 is TGTGCCAGCAGTTACCAGGGCGGGAGCACTGAAGCTTTCTTT.

The chain recombines TRBV4-1 with TRBJ2-5; D not certain. V dropped 4 bases and J dropped 3 bases, with 15 bases sitting between them. CDR3 length: 15 residues. Per germline, CDR1 MGHRA and CDR2 YSYEKL. Here the CDR3 reads CASSPGRKIKETQYF. The DNA for the CDR3 is TGCGCCAGCAGCCCTGGGCGAAAGATTAAAGAGACCCAGTACTTC.

CDR3 nucleotide sequence: TGTGCCAGCACCGGGAGCGGGAGGGCCCTCGCTAATGAGCAGTTCTTC. This sequence encodes CASTGSGRALANEQFF. The chain uses TRBV5-4 and TRBJ2-1; 10 bases line up with TRBD2. The germline gives CDR1 SGHNT, CDR2 YYREEE (reference sequence). The CDR3 spans 16 residues. V lost 6 bases, J lost 7 bases, and 13 bases stayed unmatched.

This clone has just one count. CDR3 region: CASSRVAGGPTNEQFF. The DNA for the CDR3 is TGTGCCAGCAGTCGAGTAGCGGGAGGGCCAACCAATGAGCAGTTCTTC. The V gene is TRBV28, the J gene TRBJ2-1, with 11 bases that match TRBD2. Per germline, CDR1 MDHEN and CDR2 SYDVKM. The V and J ends lost 5 bases and 6 bases, in that order; junction bases with no gene match: 9. The CDR3 totals 16 residues.

The V and J genes are TRBV19 and TRBJ2-3, with a weak D call TRBD2 (6 bases). The germline V gene has CDR1 LNHDA and CDR2 SQIVND (reference sequence). The ends were cut back, 5 bases at V and 1 base at J, with 22 bases in the middle. The CDR3 contains 18 residues. The CDR3 coding sequence is TGTGCCAGTAGTGCGTCCGGGACTCCCCTGAGTGGCACAGATACGCAGTATTTT. It specifies CASSASGTPLSGTDTQYF. Full variable domain (remainder filled in from reference TRBV19 and TRBJ2-3): DGGITQSPKYLFRKEGQNVTLSCEQNLNHDAMYWYRQDPGQGLRLIYYSQIVNDFQKGDIAEGYSVSREKKESFPLTVTSAQKNPTAFYLCASSASGTPLSGTDTQYFGPGTRLTVL.